These 27 T cell receptor beta chains came from one sample sequenced in a study of T cells expressing NK-cell markers. TCRdb reprocessed the 5' RACE reads, with one entry per CDR3 protein and no DNA. Here the sample table reports roughly 450,000 distinct CDR3 sequences. The specimen sequenced was blood T cells: a sorted CD56 or NKG2C T cell subset, CD4+ or CD8+ T cells, or bulk PBMC T cells (not recorded which). These TCRs come from a woman aged 50 to 60 in good health.

The chain uses TRBV3-1 and TRBJ2-5; TCRdb lists TRBD1, though no DNA is available to test this call. Germline V gives CDR1 LGHDT, CDR2 YNNKEL (reference sequence). CDR3 length equals 15 residues. The CDR3 protein is CASSQGGARAETQYF.

V gene TRBV12-3 or TRBV12-4 combines with J gene TRBJ2-7; TCRdb reports TRBD2, a call that lacks DNA to check it against. The CDR3 has 15 residues. The CDR3 loop is CASSFFTSGRGEQYF.

The chain employs TRBV5-5 and TRBJ2-1; TCRdb selects TRBD1, and the lack of DNA leaves this call unchecked. The CDR3 extends over 17 amino acids. The germline V gene encodes CDR1 SGHKS and CDR2 YYEKEE (reference sequence). The CDR3 is CASSFLSSPGPYNEQFF.

The chain carries TRBV5-1 and TRBJ2-2; TCRdb designates TRBD2, a call that cannot be tested without DNA. The CDR3 runs to 14 residues. Germline V gene lookup returns CDR1 SGHRS and CDR2 YFSETQ. The CDR3 protein is CASSLEGGRGELFF. Based on the CDR3 plus reference TRBV5-1 and TRBJ2-2, the full variable domain is KAGVTQTPRYLIKTRGQQVTLSCSPISGHRSVSWYQQTPGQGLQFLFEYFSETQRNKGNFPGRFSGRQFSNSRSEMNVSTLELGDSALYLCASSLEGGRGELFFGEGSRLTVL.

The V gene is TRBV20-1, the J gene TRBJ2-1; absent DNA, TCRdb's TRBD2 call cannot be checked. The CDR3 consists of 15 residues. Germline V CDR1 and CDR2: DFQATT, SNEGSKA (reference sequence). CDR3 protein: CSASWTSGNVNEQFF.

The chain couples TRBV5-1 to TRBJ2-1; TCRdb designates TRBD1, a call that cannot be tested without DNA. The CDR3 consists of 17 residues. CDR1 is SGHRS and CDR2 is YFSETQ in the germline V gene. The CDR3 here is CASSPRTGLSSYNEQFF.

This chain connects TRBV7-9 to TRBJ2-3; the TCRdb D gene call, TRBD2, has no DNA to confirm it. Germline V gene data show CDR1 as SEHNR and CDR2 as FQNEAQ (reference sequence). The CDR3 is 13 residues long. CDR3 sequence: CASSGRDYLTQYF.

The chain carries TRBV27 and TRBJ1-5. Per germline, CDR1 MNHEY and CDR2 SMNVEV (reference sequence). CDR3 length equals 16 residues. Here the CDR3 reads CASSLTMRRSNQPQHF.

The gene calls are TRBV5-1 and TRBJ2-3. The CDR3 length is 15 residues. Germline V lookup: CDR1 SGHRS, CDR2 YFSETQ. The CDR3 loop is CASSLVLSDTDTQYF.

The chain couples TRBV24-1 to TRBJ2-1; the D call from TCRdb, TRBD2, cannot be confirmed without DNA. The CDR3 covers 16 residues. Germline V gives CDR1 KGHDR, CDR2 SFDVKD. The CDR3 reads CATSDLRGRGTNEQFF.

J is TRBJ1-6 and V is TRBV6-6; TCRdb's D call, TRBD1, is unchecked because there is no DNA. CDR1 and CDR2 from the germline V gene are MNHNY and SVGAGI (reference sequence). The CDR3 loop spans 14 amino acids. The CDR3 loop is CASSYPTGRPPLHF.

This CDR3 is CASSLGRPGPTTNTQYF. The V call is TRBV5-6, the J call TRBJ2-3; without DNA, the TCRdb call of TRBD1 cannot be checked. The CDR3 extends over 17 amino acids. Germline lookup yields CDR1 SGHDT and CDR2 YYEEEE.

This sequence joins TRBV21-1 and TRBJ1-2; TCRdb calls TRBD1, which cannot be checked without DNA. TRBV21-1 is a pseudogene. This CDR3 spans 15 amino acids. The CDR3: CASSVLGKDPYGYTF.

This sequence joins TRBV11-3 and TRBJ2-3; absent DNA, TCRdb's TRBD2 call cannot be checked. This CDR3 comprises 13 residues. The germline CDR1 and CDR2 sequences are SGHNT and YENEEA. The CDR3 sequence is CASSGDLQDTQYF.

The chain joins TRBV6-8 to TRBJ1-5; no DNA is available, so the TRBD1 call from TCRdb remains unchecked. Germline loops: CDR1 MNHGY, CDR2 SAAAGT. CDR3 length: 15 residues. This CDR3 reads CASSYSGQGNQPQHF.

The rearrangement joins TRBV11-3 to TRBJ2-2; TCRdb designates TRBD1, a call that cannot be tested without DNA. Germline CDR1 is SGHNT and CDR2 is YENEEA. CDR3 length: 16 amino acids. CDR3 loop: CASSLGGRGRAGELFF.

This chain connects TRBV5-1 to TRBJ2-1; TCRdb reports TRBD2, a call that lacks DNA to check it against. The CDR3 extends over 15 amino acids. The germline V gene has CDR1 SGHRS and CDR2 YFSETQ. CDR3 amino acids: CASSFGWDSGNEQFF.

The chain joins TRBV20-1 to TRBJ2-2; without DNA, the TCRdb call of TRBD2 cannot be checked. This CDR3 contains 16 residues. Per germline, CDR1 DFQATT and CDR2 SNEGSKA (reference sequence). This chain's CDR3 is CSARALKTGNTGELFF.

The chain recombines TRBV20-1 with TRBJ2-2; TCRdb picks TRBD2, but there is no DNA to check that call. The CDR3 loop spans 16 amino acids. In germline, CDR1 is DFQATT, CDR2 SNEGSKA (reference sequence). CDR3 loop: CSARPPRGDNTGELFF.

V is TRBV5-1 and J is TRBJ2-1. This CDR3 has 14 amino acids. The germline V gene has CDR1 SGHRS and CDR2 YFSETQ. The chain's CDR3 is CASTVSVINNEQFF.

The rearrangement joins TRBV12-3 or TRBV12-4 to TRBJ2-3; TCRdb gives TRBD2 as the D gene, but with no DNA this cannot be confirmed. The length of the CDR3 is 15 residues. The CDR3 sequence: CASSLIGEGLNTQYF.

The V and J genes are TRBV11-3 and TRBJ2-2; TCRdb indicates TRBD1, and absent DNA this call remains unverified. In germline, CDR1 is SGHNT, CDR2 YENEEA. This CDR3 region has 17 residues. The CDR3 loop reads CASSLVALLQNTGELFF.

The chain links TRBV7-8 to TRBJ1-4. The germline V gene has CDR1 SGHVS and CDR2 FQNEAQ. CDR3 length: 15 amino acids. The CDR3 spells CASSRRSRRTEKLFF.

The V gene is TRBV7-2, the J gene TRBJ1-2; TCRdb proposes TRBD1, but this gene call is untestable without DNA. CDR3 length: 13 residues. In germline, CDR1 is SGHTA, CDR2 FQGNSA. CDR3 in amino acids: CASSGQAQGGYTF.

The chain joins TRBV5-4 to TRBJ2-4. The CDR3 spans 16 residues. The V gene's germline CDR1 is SGHNT and CDR2 YYREEE (reference sequence). CDR3 sequence: CASSLGTVGAKNIQYF. The whole variable domain, remainder taken from reference TRBV5-4 and TRBJ2-4, is ETGVTQSPTHLIKTRGQQVTLRCSSQSGHNTVSWYQQALGQGPQFIFQYYREEENGRGNFPPRFSGLQFPNYSSELNVNALELDDSALYLCASSLGTVGAKNIQYFGAGTRLSVL.

This rearrangement joins TRBV2 to TRBJ1-1; TCRdb's assignment of TRBD1 cannot be checked, as there is no DNA. The V gene's germline CDR1 is SNHLY and CDR2 FYNNEI. The CDR3 is 14 residues long. The CDR3: CASTRERQSTEAFF.

The gene calls are TRBV24-1 and TRBJ1-1; the TRBD1 assignment by TCRdb is unverifiable without DNA. The length of the CDR3 is 12 residues. The germline CDR1 and CDR2 sequences are KGHDR and SFDVKD. CDR3 loop: CATSDFFGRAFF.